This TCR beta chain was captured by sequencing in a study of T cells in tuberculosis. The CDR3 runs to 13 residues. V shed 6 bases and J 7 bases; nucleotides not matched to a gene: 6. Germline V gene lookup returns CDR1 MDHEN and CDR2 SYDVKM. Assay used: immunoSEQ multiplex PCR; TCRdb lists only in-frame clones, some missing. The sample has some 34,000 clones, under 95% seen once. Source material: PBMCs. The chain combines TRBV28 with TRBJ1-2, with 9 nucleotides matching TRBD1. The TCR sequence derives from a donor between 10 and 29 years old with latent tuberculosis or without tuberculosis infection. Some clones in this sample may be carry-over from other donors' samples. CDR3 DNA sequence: TGTGCCAGCAGGTTGGACAGGGGAGGTGGCTACACCTTC. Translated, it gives CASRLDRGGGYTF.